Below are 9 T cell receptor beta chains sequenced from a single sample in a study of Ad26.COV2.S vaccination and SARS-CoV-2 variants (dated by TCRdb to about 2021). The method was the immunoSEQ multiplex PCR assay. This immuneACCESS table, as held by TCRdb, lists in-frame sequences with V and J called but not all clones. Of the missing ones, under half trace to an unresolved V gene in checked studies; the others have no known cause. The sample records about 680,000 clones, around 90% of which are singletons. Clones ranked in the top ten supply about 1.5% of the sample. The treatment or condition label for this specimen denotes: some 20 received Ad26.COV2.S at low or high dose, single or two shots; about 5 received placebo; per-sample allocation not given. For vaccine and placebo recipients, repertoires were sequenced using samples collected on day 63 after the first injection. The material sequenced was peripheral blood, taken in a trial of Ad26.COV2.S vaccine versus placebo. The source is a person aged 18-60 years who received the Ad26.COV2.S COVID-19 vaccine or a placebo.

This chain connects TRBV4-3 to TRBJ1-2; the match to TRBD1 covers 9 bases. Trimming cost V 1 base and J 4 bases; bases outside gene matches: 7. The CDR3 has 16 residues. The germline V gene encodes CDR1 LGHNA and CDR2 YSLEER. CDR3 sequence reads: CASSQGTGTGSYGYTF. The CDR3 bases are TGCGCCAGCAGCCAAGGCACCGGGACAGGGAGCTATGGCTACACCTTC.

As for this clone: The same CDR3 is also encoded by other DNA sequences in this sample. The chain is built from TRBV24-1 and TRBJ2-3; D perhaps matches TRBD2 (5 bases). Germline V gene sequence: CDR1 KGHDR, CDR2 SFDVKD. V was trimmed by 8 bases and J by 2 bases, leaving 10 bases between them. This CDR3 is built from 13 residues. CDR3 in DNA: TGTGCCACCACCTCGGGGTCCACAGATACGCAGTATTTT. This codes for CATTSGSTDTQYF.

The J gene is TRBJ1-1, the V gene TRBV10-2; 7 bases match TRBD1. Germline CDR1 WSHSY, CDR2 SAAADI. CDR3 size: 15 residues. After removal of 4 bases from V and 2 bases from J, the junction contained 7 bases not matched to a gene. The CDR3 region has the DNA TGCGCCAGCAGTGGCCCGGGACAGATTAACACTGAAGCTTTCTTT. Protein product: CASSGPGQINTEAFF.

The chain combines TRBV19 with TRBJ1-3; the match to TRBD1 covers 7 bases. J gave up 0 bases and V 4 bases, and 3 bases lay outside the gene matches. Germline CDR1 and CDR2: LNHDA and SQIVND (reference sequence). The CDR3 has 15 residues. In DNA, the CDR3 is TGTGCCAGTAGTACCGGGGACAGCTCTGGAAACACCATATATTTT. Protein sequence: CASSTGDSSGNTIYF.

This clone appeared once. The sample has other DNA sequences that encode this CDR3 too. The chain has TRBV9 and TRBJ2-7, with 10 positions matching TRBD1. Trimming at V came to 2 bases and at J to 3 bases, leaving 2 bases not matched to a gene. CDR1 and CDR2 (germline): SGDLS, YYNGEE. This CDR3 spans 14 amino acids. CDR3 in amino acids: CASSVGDRGYEQYF. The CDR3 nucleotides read TGTGCCAGCAGCGTCGGGGACAGGGGCTACGAGCAGTACTTC.

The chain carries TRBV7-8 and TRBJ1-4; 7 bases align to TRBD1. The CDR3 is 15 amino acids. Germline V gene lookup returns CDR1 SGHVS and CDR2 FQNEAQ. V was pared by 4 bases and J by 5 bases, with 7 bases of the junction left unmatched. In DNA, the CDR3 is TGTGCCAGCAGCTATACAGGGGCCCGCAATGAAAAACTGTTTTTT. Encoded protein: CASSYTGARNEKLFF.

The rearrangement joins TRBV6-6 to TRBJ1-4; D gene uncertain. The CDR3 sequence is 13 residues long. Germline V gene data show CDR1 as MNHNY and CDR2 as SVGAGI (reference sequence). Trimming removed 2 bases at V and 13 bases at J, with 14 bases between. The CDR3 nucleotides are TGTGCCAGCAGTTACGAGTTCCCGGGAGGACTGTTTTTT. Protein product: CASSYEFPGGLFF.

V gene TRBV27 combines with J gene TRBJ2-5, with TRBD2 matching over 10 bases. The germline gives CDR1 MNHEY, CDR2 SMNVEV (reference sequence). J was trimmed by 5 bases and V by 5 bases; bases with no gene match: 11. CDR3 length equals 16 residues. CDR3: CASSPAPSGGWETQYF. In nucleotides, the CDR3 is TGTGCCAGCAGTCCCGCCCCTAGCGGGGGATGGGAGACCCAGTACTTC.

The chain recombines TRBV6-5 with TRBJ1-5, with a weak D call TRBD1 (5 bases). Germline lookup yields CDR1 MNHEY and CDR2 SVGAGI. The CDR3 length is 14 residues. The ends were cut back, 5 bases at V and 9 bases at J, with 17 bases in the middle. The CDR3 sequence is CASSPGQAVLPQHF. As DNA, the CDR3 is TGTGCCAGCAGTCCAGGGCAGGCGGTCTTGCCCCAGCATTTT.